A single sample gave rise to the 18 T cell receptor beta chains below, sequenced in a study of T cell clonotyping in hematopoietic cell transplantation. Time point defined: recipient sample about 28 days before transplant, after cytoreduction. Clones were sequenced by immunoSEQ multiplex PCR, and TCRdb holds only the in-frame ones, with some missing. The data show approximately 19,000 clones, 86% seen once. The sample here was peripheral blood mononuclear cells, taken before stem cell transplant. The origin of the receptors is a man aged 50 or older with acute myeloid leukemia. Some clones in this sample may be carry-over from other donors' samples.

This clone has just a few counts. The CDR3 here is CAWNIQGTMGTEAFF. The DNA for the CDR3 is TGTGCCTGGAACATACAGGGAACCATGGGGACTGAAGCTTTCTTT. The rearrangement joins TRBV30 to TRBJ1-1; TRBD1 is a possible D gene (6 bases). The V gene's germline CDR1 is GTSNPN and CDR2 SVGIG (reference sequence). CDR3 length equals 15 residues. Trimming left V 4 bases short and J 5 bases short, with 20 bases between.

The chain combines TRBV6-5 with TRBJ2-1; D is possibly TRBD1 (6 bases). CDR1 and CDR2 from the germline V gene are MNHEY and SVGAGI. The ends were cut back, 0 bases at V and 7 bases at J, with 10 bases in the middle. This CDR3 comprises 14 residues. DNA of the CDR3: TGTGCCAGCAGTTACTCGACCAGGGGTAATGAGCAGTTCTTC. Its protein is CASSYSTRGNEQFF.

This clone was seen a handful of times. This rearrangement joins TRBV19 to TRBJ1-1; D unclear. The CDR3 has 17 amino acids. Between the trimmed V and J ends, which lost 7 bases and 5 bases, there was a span of 26 bases. The V gene's germline CDR1 is LNHDA and CDR2 SQIVND (reference sequence). In DNA, the CDR3 is TGTGCCAGTATCCCATGGTCCGTCGGAGGGAGTGATACTGAAGCTTTCTTT. This encodes CASIPWSVGGSDTEAFF.

DNA for the CDR3: TGCGCCAGCAGCAAGGGACTAGCGGCCACCTACGAGCAGTACTTC. This sequence encodes CASSKGLAATYEQYF. J is TRBJ2-7 and V is TRBV5-1; TRBD2 matches 11 bases. The V gene end was trimmed by 4 bases and the J gene end by 2 bases; junction bases not matched to a gene: 5. CDR1 and CDR2 (germline): SGHRS, YFSETQ. The CDR3 loop spans 15 amino acids.

V and J are TRBV4-3 and TRBJ1-3; D is unresolved. With 3 bases removed from V and 7 bases from J, the gap between germline ends came to 10 bases. The CDR3 length is 13 residues. Germline V gene data show CDR1 as LGHNA and CDR2 as YSLEER. The DNA of the CDR3 is TGCGCCAGCAGCCAGAGCAGAGGGAACACCATATATTTT. Translation gives CASSQSRGNTIYF.

The rearrangement links TRBV6-5 to TRBJ2-2, with no clear D. In germline, CDR1 is MNHEY, CDR2 SVGAGI. The CDR3 is 15 amino acids. V gave up 2 bases and J gave up 3 bases, with 10 bases separating them. Written as DNA, the CDR3 is TGTGCCAGCAGTTACACGATGAGTGACACCGGGGAGCTGTTTTTT. As protein: CASSYTMSDTGELFF.

The chain has TRBV4-1 and TRBJ1-1; D may be TRBD1 (5 bases). The CDR3 totals 16 residues. Trimming pared 0 bases from V and 5 bases from J, leaving 16 bases between. Germline lookup yields CDR1 MGHRA and CDR2 YSYEKL. This chain's CDR3 is CASSQDDSLASTEAFF. DNA of the CDR3: TGCGCCAGCAGCCAAGATGACAGTTTGGCCTCTACTGAAGCTTTCTTT.

The J gene is TRBJ1-5, the V gene TRBV7-2, with a weak D call TRBD1 (6 bases). Trimming stripped 1 base from V and 7 bases from J, with 14 bases between. The CDR3 sequence is 15 residues long. Germline CDR1 SGHTA, CDR2 FQGNSA. As DNA, the CDR3 is TGTGCCAGCAGCTTAGAAGTAGGGGGGAGGCAGCCCCAGCATTTT. It translates to CASSLEVGGRQPQHF.

The chain joins TRBV13 to TRBJ2-3; 11 bases are shared with TRBD2. The CDR3 runs to 16 residues. Germline V lookup: CDR1 PRHDT, CDR2 FYEKMQ (reference sequence). V gave up 4 bases and J gave up 6 bases; unmatched junction bases: 9. The CDR3 DNA reads TGTGCCAGCAGCTCCGGGACTAGCGGACTTTTTGATACGCAGTATTTT. This gives the protein CASSSGTSGLFDTQYF.

This chain connects TRBV5-4 to TRBJ1-2; no definite D call. Germline lookup yields CDR1 SGHNT and CDR2 YYREEE (reference sequence). The V gene lost 5 bases and the J gene lost 1 base, with 15 bases spanning the gap. There are 15 residues in the CDR3. The chain's CDR3 is CASRSGGRNNYGYTF. In DNA form, the CDR3 reads TGTGCCAGCAGGTCCGGCGGGAGGAATAACTATGGCTACACCTTC.

In this sample, this clone turned up a few times. V gene TRBV9 combines with J gene TRBJ2-7, with no clear D. Germline CDR1 reads SGDLS; CDR2 reads YYNGEE. V was clipped by 4 bases and J by 0 bases, with 11 bases between them. The length of the CDR3 is 14 residues. The CDR3 loop reads CASSLSTYSYEQYF. The CDR3 DNA is TGTGCCAGCAGCTTATCCACCTACTCCTACGAGCAGTACTTC.

The CDR3 coding sequence is TGTGCCAGCAGCCCGATTAACCGGGACCTCAATGAAAAACTGTTTTTT. Its translation: CASSPINRDLNEKLFF. The chain couples TRBV6-7 to TRBJ1-4; a weak D match, TRBD1 (5 bases). TRBV6-7 is reported as an ORF; its role is uncertain. This CDR3 has 16 residues. V dropped 6 bases and J dropped 5 bases, with 19 bases sitting between them.

DNA for the CDR3: TGTGCCAGCAGTGAAGGACAGCGAGGCCAGCCCCAGCATTTT. Its translation is CASSEGQRGQPQHF. The chain has TRBV2 and TRBJ1-5, with a possible D match to TRBD1 (5 bases). The CDR3 length is 14 residues. From germline, CDR1 is SNHLY and CDR2 FYNNEI. Trimming took 1 base from V and 7 from J, leaving 11 bases between them.

The chain carries TRBV6-5 and TRBJ1-2; TRBD1 matches at 8 bases. CDR3 length equals 12 residues. V lost 6 bases and J lost 4; bases outside the gene matches: 1. Germline CDR1 MNHEY, CDR2 SVGAGI. The CDR3 coding sequence is TGTGCCAGCAGAACAGGGGGCTATGGCTACACCTTC. Protein: CASRTGGYGYTF.

The chain uses TRBV23-1 and TRBJ1-5; D perhaps matches TRBD1 (6 bases). TRBV23-1 counts as an open reading frame of uncertain function. V lost 4 bases, J lost 10 bases, and 20 bases lay in between. This CDR3 has 15 residues. The CDR3 region has the DNA TGCGCCAGCAGTCGCTTGGCACAGGGAGTTTTCCCCCAGCATTTT. Translation gives CASSRLAQGVFPQHF.

The chain joins TRBV27 to TRBJ2-1; the D is unclear. This CDR3 contains 11 residues. Trimming cost V 8 bases and J 4 bases, with 6 bases left between them. CDR1 and CDR2 (germline): MNHEY, SMNVEV (reference sequence). The CDR3 DNA reads TGTGCCAGCCAAAAGTACAATGAGCAGTTCTTC. Its translation: CASQKYNEQFF.

The chain couples TRBV7-2 to TRBJ2-5, with 12 positions matching TRBD2. The DNA end favors TRBJ2-7, so the J call may be wrong. The CDR3 totals 16 residues. CDR1 SGHTA and CDR2 FQGNSA come from the germline V gene. CDR3 in amino acids: CASSSRTSGGRYEQYF. CDR3 sequence (DNA): TGTGCCAGCAGCTCGCGAACTAGCGGGGGGCGCTACGAGCAGTACTTC.

The V call is TRBV5-1, the J call TRBJ1-2; tentatively, D is TRBD1 (5 bases). CDR1 is SGHRS, CDR2 YFSETQ, per germline. Trimming removed 5 bases from V and 4 bases from J, with 15 bases in between. The length of the CDR3 is 14 residues. CDR3 bases: TGCGCCAGCAGGGAATCAGGGTCGGGCTATGGCTACACCTTC. Translation: CASRESGSGYGYTF.